This TCR beta chain was recovered during a study of T cell changes during pregnancy in multiple sclerosis. Produced via immunoSEQ multiplex PCR; TCRdb's table is partial and in-frame only. The data contain about 75,000 clones, 75% to 95% of them singletons. Germline CDR1 and CDR2: SGHTA and FQGNSA. The CDR3 has 14 residues. V was trimmed by 1 base and J by 5 bases, leaving 11 bases between them. The TCR sequence derives from a female donor with multiple sclerosis, enrolled in a pregnancy study. The chain uses TRBV7-2 and TRBJ1-2; D is uncertain. The sequencing used CD4+ T cells from peripheral blood mononuclear cells, collected before pregnancy. The CDR3 reads CASSLDYFTYGYTF. The CDR3 DNA reads TGTGCCAGCAGCTTAGATTACTTTACTTATGGCTACACCTTC.